The rows below give T cell receptor beta chains drawn from one sample of a study of T cell repertoires in cytomegalovirus infection. One entry per CDR3 protein, called by TCRdb with MiXCR from the reads. The repertoire holds about 360,000 distinct CDR3 sequences, with roughly 18% as singletons. The sample consisted of PBMCs. These receptors came from a human donor in good health (CMV status not recorded). Some clones in this sample may be carry-over from other donors' samples. The CDR3 runs from the conserved cysteine through the conserved F or W. The D gene is left open where the match is weak. Some rows mark clone size as missing; the rest say once, few, many or name a class of expanded clone.

cdr3_length,d_call,v_call,j_call,clone_size,cdr3_nt,cdr3_aa
13,NA,TRBV12-3/TRBV12-4,TRBJ2-3,few,TGTGCCAGCAGGGCACAACCCACAGATACGCAGTATTTT,CASRAQPTDTQYF
14,NA,TRBV7-2,TRBJ2-7,many,TGTGCCAGCAGCTTTACCAGCGGGTGGGGCGAGCAGTACTTC,CASSFTSGWGEQYF
14,TRBD2,TRBV10-3,TRBJ2-7,NA,TGTGCCATCAGTGAGACCGGACTAGCGGGGGAGCAGTACTTC,CAISETGLAGEQYF
15,TRBD2,TRBV6-2/TRBV6-3,TRBJ2-7,many,TGTGCCAGCAGTTCCCCCTCCGGACTAGCTCGCGAGCAGTACTTC,CASSSPSGLAREQYF
17,NA,TRBV7-9,TRBJ2-2,many,TGTGCCAGCAGCGGGGTCGTGGACTTTCGACCTTACGGGGAGCTGTTTTTT,CASSGVVDFRPYGELFF
13,NA,TRBV7-2,TRBJ2-7,many,TGTGCCAGCAACACCGGACTATTTGCCGAGCAGTACTTC,CASNTGLFAEQYF
15,NA,TRBV7-8,TRBJ1-1,NA,TGTGCCAGCAGCTTAGTAGAGGCAAGGAACACTGAAGCTTTCTTT,CASSLVEARNTEAFF
13,NA,TRBV7-2,TRBJ1-1,many,TGTGCCAGCAGCTCCATTGGACGGGGGGAAGCTTTCTTT,CASSSIGRGEAFF
13,TRBD2,TRBV7-2,TRBJ2-5,many,TGTGCCACGGGGGGGGATAACCAAGAGACCCAGTACTTC,CATGGDNQETQYF
18,TRBD2,TRBV3-1,TRBJ2-7,NA,TGTGCCAGCAGCCAAGGGGTAGTAGTCACAGCGGGAGCCTCCGAGCAGTACTTC,CASSQGVVVTAGASEQYF
14,TRBD2,TRBV10-3,TRBJ2-1,NA,TGTGCCATCAGATCGGGACTAGCGGGTTCTGAGCAGTTCTTC,CAIRSGLAGSEQFF
14,NA,TRBV20-1,TRBJ2-7,few,TGCAGTGCTAGGGCGCAGGGTTTATCCTACGAGCAGTACTTC,CSARAQGLSYEQYF
18,TRBD2,TRBV6-1,TRBJ2-1,many,TGTGCCAGCAGTGATATGGGACTAGCGGGGGGGCCGGACAATGAGCAGTTCTTC,CASSDMGLAGGPDNEQFF
14,TRBD1,TRBV19,TRBJ2-7,NA,TGTGCCAGTAGGGTTGGGACAGGGGAAGACGAGCAGTACTTC,CASRVGTGEDEQYF
16,NA,TRBV12-3/TRBV12-4,TRBJ1-5,few,TGTGCCAGCAGTTTGGGGGAGTTTAGCAGCAATCAGCCCCAGCATTTT,CASSLGEFSSNQPQHF
14,NA,TRBV6-2/TRBV6-3,TRBJ1-5,many,TGTGCCAGCAACCGGGGGAGGCGCAATCAGCCCCAGCATTTT,CASNRGRRNQPQHF
15,NA,TRBV19,TRBJ2-7,NA,TGTGCCAGTAGTACCCCGGGGGGGACAGCCTACGAGCAGTACTTC,CASSTPGGTAYEQYF
15,NA,TRBV19,TRBJ1-5,NA,TGTGCCAGTTCCACCCCCAGCTATAGCAATCAGCCCCAGCATTTT,CASSTPSYSNQPQHF
14,NA,TRBV11-2,TRBJ1-2,many,TGTGCCAGCAGCCCAGGACCGCTGAACTATGGCTACACCTTC,CASSPGPLNYGYTF
13,NA,TRBV7-8,TRBJ2-3,few,TGTGCCAGCCTCGCCAGGTTCACAGATACGCAGTATTTT,CASLARFTDTQYF
14,NA,TRBV7-2,TRBJ2-2,NA,TGTGCCAGCAGCTCCCGAAGGGGTGCCGGGGAGCTGTTTTTT,CASSSRRGAGELFF
13,NA,TRBV20-1,TRBJ2-3,few,TGCAGTGCCAAGTGGCAGGTCGGGGATACGCAGTATTTT,CSAKWQVGDTQYF
11,NA,TRBV20-1,TRBJ2-4,few,TGCAGTGCGCGGACCGGAGCCATTCAGTACTTC,CSARTGAIQYF
11,NA,TRBV20-1,TRBJ2-5,NA,TGCAGTGTCCACAGGTCCGGGACCCAGTACTTC,CSVHRSGTQYF
13,NA,TRBV6-1,TRBJ2-1,many,TGTGCCAGCACCTGGCAGAACTACAATGAGCAGTTCTTC,CASTWQNYNEQFF
15,NA,TRBV7-2,TRBJ2-6,many,TGTGCCAGCAGCTTAATAGGGCCTGGGGCCAACGTCCTGACTTTC,CASSLIGPGANVLTF
13,TRBD2,TRBV29-1,TRBJ2-1,few,TGCAGCGTTAAATGGGACTACAACAATGAGCAGTTCTTC,CSVKWDYNNEQFF
17,TRBD2,TRBV7-9,TRBJ2-1,few,TGTGCCAGCAGCTTAGGTCCGGGACTAGGAAGCTACAATGAGCAGTTCTTC,CASSLGPGLGSYNEQFF
14,NA,TRBV2,TRBJ1-2,NA,TGTGCCAGCAGTGAATCGTGGCAGGACTATGGCTACACCTTC,CASSESWQDYGYTF
12,TRBD1,TRBV20-1,TRBJ1-1,NA,TGCAGTGCGGGACAGATAAACACTGAAGCTTTCTTT,CSAGQINTEAFF
16,NA,TRBV7-2,TRBJ2-1,few,TGTGCCAGCATCCTAGTCGGGACCCCAGGTTACAATGAGCAGTTCTTC,CASILVGTPGYNEQFF
11,NA,TRBV29-1,TRBJ2-5,NA,TGCAGCGTTTTAGTGTATGAGACCCAGTACTTC,CSVLVYETQYF
15,NA,TRBV5-4,TRBJ2-5,NA,TGTGCCAGCAGCCCGAAGCCGTCGAGGCAAGAGACCCAGTACTTC,CASSPKPSRQETQYF
12,TRBD2,TRBV20-1,TRBJ2-7,NA,TGCAGTGCTCCTATCCCGGGCGGGAGCGAGAACTTC,CSAPIPGGSENF
12,NA,TRBV2,TRBJ2-3,few,TGTGCCAGCAGTGAGAGGGGCCCCAAGACATATTTT,CASSERGPKTYF
13,NA,TRBV28,TRBJ1-1,few,TGTGCCAGCAGCGAACGTTTGAACACTGAAGCTTTCTTT,CASSERLNTEAFF
14,NA,TRBV6-1,TRBJ2-5,many,TGTGCCAGCAGGTTAACAGGGACCCAAGAGACCCAGTACTTC,CASRLTGTQETQYF
14,NA,TRBV18,TRBJ1-1,NA,TGTGCCAGCTCGCCGGGTCCTATGAACACTGAAGCTTTCTTT,CASSPGPMNTEAFF
13,TRBD1,TRBV5-1,TRBJ2-7,few,TGCGCCAGCAGCAAGGGACAGTTTTACGAGCAGTACTTC,CASSKGQFYEQYF
16,TRBD2,TRBV11-2,TRBJ2-7,NA,TGTGCCAGCAGCTCCCCCCGGACTAGCGGACTTTACGAGCAGTACTTC,CASSSPRTSGLYEQYF
15,NA,TRBV12-3/TRBV12-4,TRBJ1-3,many,TGTGCCAGCAGCTTGCGGACCGTCTCTGGAAACACCATATATTTT,CASSLRTVSGNTIYF
15,TRBD2,TRBV19,TRBJ2-5,few,TGTGCCAGTACCGACACTAGCGAAGAACAAGAGACCCAGTACTTC,CASTDTSEEQETQYF
18,TRBD2,TRBV7-9,TRBJ2-6,many,TGTGCCAGCAGCTTCCGGGGACTAGCGAGTTCTGGGGCCAACGTCCTGACTTTC,CASSFRGLASSGANVLTF
15,NA,TRBV7-2,TRBJ1-3,many,TGTGCCAGCAGCCATAGACAGCTAGTTGGAAACACCATATATTTT,CASSHRQLVGNTIYF
14,NA,TRBV2,TRBJ2-7,NA,TGTGCCAGCAGTGAAGCGGGAACAAGTCCCGTGCAGTACTTC,CASSEAGTSPVQYF